Presented here are 25 T cell receptor beta chains from one specimen sequenced in a study of blood T cell repertoires in COVID-19. Clones were sequenced by immunoSEQ multiplex PCR, and TCRdb holds only the in-frame ones, with some missing. The table lists tens of thousands of clones, approximately 84% of them singletons. The sequencing sample was made of peripheral blood. Receptors were obtained from a human donor in a cohort sampled during active COVID-19.

The chain combines TRBV5-1 with TRBJ2-3; 7 bases map to TRBD2. V shed 4 bases and J 11 bases; nucleotides not matched to a gene: 4. Germline V lookup: CDR1 SGHRS, CDR2 YFSETQ. This CDR3 comprises 11 residues. CDR3 sequence reads: CASSGREKQYF. The CDR3 DNA is TGCGCCAGCAGCGGGCGGGAGAAGCAGTATTTT.

The chain has TRBV28 and TRBJ1-5; weak D call: TRBD1 (6 bases). CDR1 and CDR2 from the germline V gene are MDHEN and SYDVKM. The germline V and J ends were trimmed by 2 bases and 6 bases, with 14 bases remaining between them. The CDR3 spans 15 residues. The CDR3 sequence is CASSLLRGLRQPQHF. DNA of the CDR3: TGTGCCAGCAGTTTACTCAGGGGTTTACGTCAGCCCCAGCATTTT.

The rearrangement joins TRBV7-2 to TRBJ2-3; D remains ambiguous. This CDR3 is 15 amino acids long. The V gene lost 3 bases and the J gene lost 0 bases, with 10 bases spanning the gap. Germline assignment: CDR1 SGHTA and CDR2 FQGNSA. CDR3 bases: TGTGCCAGCAGCTTGAGAAGCGTTAGCACAGATACGCAGTATTTT. This sequence encodes CASSLRSVSTDTQYF.

The CDR3 bases are TGTGCCAGCAGTACGTCAGCGGGAAGTGGCACCGGGGAGCTGTTTTTT. Its protein is CASSTSAGSGTGELFF. The chain uses TRBV28 and TRBJ2-2, with TRBD2 matching 7 bases. Per germline, CDR1 MDHEN and CDR2 SYDVKM. This CDR3 comprises 16 residues. V dropped 5 bases and J dropped 4; count of bases not matched to a gene: 10.

The rearrangement links TRBV6-2 or TRBV6-3 to TRBJ2-3; no clear D. The germline V and J ends were trimmed by 1 base and 6 bases, with 5 bases remaining between them. The CDR3 runs to 12 residues. Germline-derived CDR1 and CDR2 are MNHEY and SVGEGT. The CDR3 loop reads CASSYFSDTQYF. The CDR3 DNA sequence: TGTGCCAGCAGTTACTTTTCGGATACGCAGTATTTT.

CDR3 in DNA: TGTGCCAGCAGCTTTGACACCCGTTCGGCCGGCTACACCTTC. This translates into CASSFDTRSAGYTF. This sequence joins TRBV7-9 and TRBJ1-2; D is uncertain. V lost 3 bases and J lost 8, with 16 bases in between. This CDR3 contains 14 residues. Germline loops: CDR1 SEHNR, CDR2 FQNEAQ (reference sequence).

The chain joins TRBV15 to TRBJ2-3, with D uncertain. The germline CDR1 and CDR2 sequences are LNHNV and YYDKDF (reference sequence). V shed 3 bases and J shed 8 bases, with 12 bases lying between them. The CDR3 extends over 13 amino acids. In DNA, the CDR3 is TGTGCCACCAGCAGTCCCATCTCAGGTACGCAGTATTTT. Its protein product is CATSSPISGTQYF.

The rearrangement joins TRBV28 to TRBJ1-5; TRBD1 might be the D (5 bases). Germline V CDR1 and CDR2: MDHEN, SYDVKM. V was shortened by 6 bases and J by 4 bases, with 16 bases between the two germline ends. CDR3 length: 15 amino acids. The CDR3 loop reads CASSPVDSLNQPQHF. DNA for the CDR3: TGTGCCAGCAGCCCCGTCGACAGCTTAAATCAGCCCCAGCATTTT.

The chain is built from TRBV11-2 and TRBJ2-1, with 8 nucleotides matching TRBD2. This CDR3 is 12 amino acids long. With 1 base clipped from V and 15 bases from J, the junction kept 5 bases outside the gene matches. Germline CDR1 SGHAT, CDR2 FQNNGV. This CDR3 reads CASSLGGLALFF. CDR3 coding DNA: TGTGCCAGCAGCTTAGGAGGACTAGCACTGTTCTTC.

DNA of the CDR3: TGTGCCAGCAGTTACCCGGACAGGGTCAGGGATCAGCCCCAGCATTTT. This codes for CASSYPDRVRDQPQHF. This chain links TRBV6-2 or TRBV6-3 with TRBJ1-5; 8 positions match TRBD1. The germline V gene has CDR1 MNHEY and CDR2 SVGEGT. Trimming cost V 2 bases and J 5 bases; bases outside gene matches: 8. The CDR3 has 16 residues.

The chain has TRBV11-2 and TRBJ2-5, with D tentatively TRBD2 (5 bases). The CDR3 sequence is 14 residues long. The germline V and J ends were trimmed by 5 bases and 2 bases, with 12 bases remaining between them. Germline CDR1 is SGHAT and CDR2 is FQNNGV. The CDR3: CASSARRGQETQYF. The DNA of the CDR3 is TGTGCCAGCAGCGCTAGACGGGGACAAGAGACCCAGTACTTC. Full variable domain (missing parts from reference TRBV11-2 and TRBJ2-5): EAGVAQSPRYKIIEKRQSVAFWCNPISGHATLYWYQQILGQGPKLLIQFQNNGVVDDSQLPKDRFSAERLKGVDSTLKIQPAKLEDSAVYLCASSARRGQETQYFGPGTRLLVL.

The sample holds one count of this clone. This rearrangement joins TRBV15 to TRBJ1-5; weak D call: TRBD1 (5 bases). V was shortened by 1 base and J by 7 bases, with 14 bases between the two germline ends. This CDR3 spans 15 amino acids. Germline values: CDR1 LNHNV, CDR2 YYDKDF (reference sequence). The CDR3 DNA reads TGTGCCACCAGCAGAGGGGGGGAAAGAATCCAGCCCCAGCATTTT. This translates into CATSRGGERIQPQHF.

This clone was recorded once. This sequence joins TRBV9 and TRBJ2-7, with D perhaps matching TRBD2 (5 bases). Trimming stripped 0 bases from V and 0 bases from J, with 13 bases between. The germline gives CDR1 SGDLS, CDR2 YYNGEE. This CDR3 spans 16 amino acids. In DNA, the CDR3 is TGTGCCAGCAGCGTAGGGGGAGCGAGGTACTCCTACGAGCAGTACTTC. This codes for CASSVGGARYSYEQYF.

The rearrangement links TRBV30 to TRBJ1-4; D unresolved. CDR3 length: 13 residues. Trimming took off 6 bases at V and 5 bases at J, with 13 bases between the two ends. Germline V gene data show CDR1 as GTSNPN and CDR2 as SVGIG (reference sequence). The CDR3 DNA reads TGTGCCTGTCCGGGAGCCTGGAATGAAAAACTGTTTTTT. It encodes CACPGAWNEKLFF.

The chain has TRBV5-1 and TRBJ2-7; TRBD2 aligns across 9 bases. The germline CDR1 and CDR2 sequences are SGHRS and YFSETQ. This CDR3 spans 15 amino acids. V trimming: 0 bases; J trimming: 2 bases; junction bases outside the gene matches: 3. CDR3 in DNA: TGCGCCAGCAGCTTGGAGCCTAGCGGGGCCTACGAGCAGTACTTC. This encodes CASSLEPSGAYEQYF. The full variable domain, completed using reference TRBV5-1 and TRBJ2-7, is KAGVTQTPRYLIKTRGQQVTLSCSPISGHRSVSWYQQTPGQGLQFLFEYFSETQRNKGNFPGRFSGRQFSNSRSEMNVSTLELGDSALYLCASSLEPSGAYEQYFGPGTRLTVT.

The chain carries TRBV5-5 and TRBJ1-5; D perhaps matches TRBD1 (5 bases). This CDR3 is 16 amino acids long. V gave up 4 bases and J gave up 1 base, with 15 bases separating them. Germline CDR1 and CDR2: SGHKS and YYEKEE (reference sequence). CDR3 sequence (DNA): TGTGCCAGCAGCATATCACCCGGGGGAAGCAATCAGCCCCAGCATTTT. It translates to CASSISPGGSNQPQHF.

V gene TRBV4-1 combines with J gene TRBJ2-4; D is perhaps TRBD1 (6 bases). The CDR3 loop spans 16 amino acids. With 1 base removed from V and 3 bases from J, the gap between germline ends came to 13 bases. Per the germline V gene, CDR1 is MGHRA and CDR2 is YSYEKL. As DNA, the CDR3 is TGCGCCAGCAGCCAAGGGTCACAGGGCATCAAAAACATTCAGTACTTC. Translated, it gives CASSQGSQGIKNIQYF.

V is TRBV7-9 and J is TRBJ2-7; 8 bases align to TRBD1. From germline, CDR1 is SEHNR and CDR2 FQNEAQ (reference sequence). The J segment lost 2 bases and the V segment lost 5 bases, leaving 11 bases of the junction unmatched. The CDR3 runs 16 residues. CDR3 amino acids: CASSLHAGQATYEQYF. The CDR3 region has the DNA TGTGCCAGCAGCCTTCATGCGGGACAGGCAACCTACGAGCAGTACTTC.

The V gene is TRBV5-1, the J gene TRBJ1-2, with D possibly TRBD1 on 5 matching bases. The CDR3 is made up of 14 amino acids. V was cut by 0 bases and J by 4 bases, with 10 bases left in between. CDR1 is SGHRS, CDR2 YFSETQ, per germline. CDR3 sequence (DNA): TGCGCCAGCAGCTTGGGACAGACTTTCTATGGCTACACCTTC. This encodes CASSLGQTFYGYTF. Together with reference TRBV5-1 and TRBJ1-2, the CDR3 gives the full variable domain: KAGVTQTPRYLIKTRGQQVTLSCSPISGHRSVSWYQQTPGQGLQFLFEYFSETQRNKGNFPGRFSGRQFSNSRSEMNVSTLELGDSALYLCASSLGQTFYGYTFGSGTRLTVV.

This chain joins TRBV5-1 and TRBJ2-3; 7 bases line up with TRBD2. The CDR3 is 16 amino acids. Germline assignment: CDR1 SGHRS and CDR2 YFSETQ. V shed 4 bases, J shed 5 bases, and the junction held 13 bases outside the gene matches. The CDR3 protein is CASSGRTRPRGDTQYF. The CDR3 DNA reads as TGCGCCAGCAGCGGTCGGACTAGACCCCGGGGAGATACGCAGTATTTT.

The chain couples TRBV9 to TRBJ2-3; 9 bases are a match to TRBD2. The germline gives CDR1 SGDLS, CDR2 YYNGEE. V lost 2 bases and J lost 1; bases outside the gene matches: 5. The CDR3 spans 16 residues. In DNA form, the CDR3 reads TGTGCCAGCAGCGTTAGCGGGAGAAGTCGCACAGATACGCAGTATTTT. Encoded protein: CASSVSGRSRTDTQYF.

The chain recombines TRBV7-8 with TRBJ2-1; tentatively, D is TRBD2 (6 bases). Germline lookup yields CDR1 SGHVS and CDR2 FQNEAQ. CDR3 length: 15 amino acids. The V gene lost 3 bases and the J gene lost 3 bases, with 12 bases spanning the gap. The CDR3 here is CASSFGSGVYNEQFF. In nucleotides, the CDR3 is TGTGCCAGCAGCTTTGGTAGCGGTGTCTACAATGAGCAGTTCTTC. The variable domain in full, with the rest retrieved from reference TRBV7-8 and TRBJ2-1, is GAGVSQSPRYKVAKRGQDVALRCDPISGHVSLFWYQQALGQGPEFLTYFQNEAQLDKSGLPSDRFFAERPEGSVSTLKIQRTQQEDSAVYLCASSFGSGVYNEQFFGPGTRLTVL.

The chain uses TRBV18 and TRBJ1-3, with 8 bases matching TRBD1. The V gene's germline CDR1 is KGHSH and CDR2 LQKENI. This CDR3 has 16 amino acids. Losses at the gene ends were 8 bases for V and 0 bases for J; bases not matched to a gene: 9. The CDR3 protein is CASTRQGTLSGNTIYF. The DNA for the CDR3 is TGTGCCAGCACGCGACAGGGGACACTCTCTGGAAACACCATATATTTT.

The table lists this clone with a count of one. The chain joins TRBV6-5 to TRBJ2-7; D gene unclear. The CDR3 totals 13 residues. With 4 bases removed from V and 0 bases from J, the gap between germline ends came to 7 bases. CDR1 and CDR2 (germline): MNHEY, SVGAGI. The CDR3 DNA sequence: TGTGCCAGCAGTTCCACAGTCTCCTACGAGCAGTACTTC. Its protein product is CASSSTVSYEQYF.

This chain connects TRBV6-5 to TRBJ2-1; maybe TRBD2 (6 bases). V dropped 6 bases and J dropped 9 bases, with 21 bases sitting between them. Looked up from germline, CDR1 is MNHEY and CDR2 is SVGAGI. The CDR3 is 15 amino acids. CDR3 sequence (DNA): TGTGCCAGCAGAGACCCGATTGGAGGGCTTGGTGAGCAGTTCTTC. It specifies CASRDPIGGLGEQFF.